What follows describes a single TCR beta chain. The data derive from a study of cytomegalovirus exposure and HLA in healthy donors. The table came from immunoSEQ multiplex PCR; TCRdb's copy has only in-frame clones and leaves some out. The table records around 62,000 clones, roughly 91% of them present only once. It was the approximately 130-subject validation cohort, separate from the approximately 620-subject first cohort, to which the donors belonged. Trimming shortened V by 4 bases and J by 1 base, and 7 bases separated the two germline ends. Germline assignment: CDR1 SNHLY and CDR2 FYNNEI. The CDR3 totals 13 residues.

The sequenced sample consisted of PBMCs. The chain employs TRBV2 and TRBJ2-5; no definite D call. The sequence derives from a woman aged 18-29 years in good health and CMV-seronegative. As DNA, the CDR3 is TGTGCCAGCAGTGCTCAGGCCCAAGAGACCCAGTACTTC. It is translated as CASSAQAQETQYF.